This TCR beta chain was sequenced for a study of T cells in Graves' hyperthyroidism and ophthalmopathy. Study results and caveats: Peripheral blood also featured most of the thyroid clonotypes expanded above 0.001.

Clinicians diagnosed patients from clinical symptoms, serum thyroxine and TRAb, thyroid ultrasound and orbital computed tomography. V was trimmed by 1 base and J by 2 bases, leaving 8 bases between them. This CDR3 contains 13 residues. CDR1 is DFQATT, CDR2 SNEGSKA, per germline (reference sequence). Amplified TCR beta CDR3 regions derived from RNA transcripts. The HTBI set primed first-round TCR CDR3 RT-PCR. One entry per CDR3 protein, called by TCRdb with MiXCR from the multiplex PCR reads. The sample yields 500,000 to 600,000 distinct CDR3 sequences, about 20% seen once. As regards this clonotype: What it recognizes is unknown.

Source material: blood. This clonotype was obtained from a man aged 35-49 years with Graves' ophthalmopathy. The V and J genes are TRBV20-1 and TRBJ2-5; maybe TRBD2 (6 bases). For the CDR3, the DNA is TGCAGTGCTAGAGTGAGCGGGCAAGAGACCCAGTACTTC. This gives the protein CSARVSGQETQYF.